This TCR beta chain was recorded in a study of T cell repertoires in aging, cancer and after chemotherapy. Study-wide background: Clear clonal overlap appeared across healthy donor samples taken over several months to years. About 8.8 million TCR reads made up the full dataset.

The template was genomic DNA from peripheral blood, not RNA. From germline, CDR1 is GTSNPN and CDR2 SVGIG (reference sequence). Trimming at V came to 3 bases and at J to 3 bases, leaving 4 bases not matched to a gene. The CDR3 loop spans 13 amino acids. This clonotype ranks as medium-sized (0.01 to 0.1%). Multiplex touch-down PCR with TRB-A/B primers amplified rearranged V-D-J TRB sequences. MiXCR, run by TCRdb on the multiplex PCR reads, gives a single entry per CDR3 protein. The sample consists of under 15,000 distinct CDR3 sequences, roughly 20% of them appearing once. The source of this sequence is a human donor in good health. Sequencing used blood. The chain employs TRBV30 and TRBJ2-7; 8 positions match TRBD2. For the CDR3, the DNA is TGTGCCTGGAGCGGGGGGGACGACTACGAGCAGTACTTC. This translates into CAWSGGDDYEQYF.